The clone carrying this T cell receptor (beta chain) was observed a handful of times. What it recognizes is unknown. The record originates from a study of CD8+CD57+ T cells in acquired aplastic anemia. Study results and limitations: It was found that more than 25 CD8+ CDR3 sequences were shared between patients and controls.

For CDR3 and TCR beta VDJ profiling, genomic DNA was the template used. One entry per CDR3 protein results from TCRdb running MiXCR on the reads. The sample lists roughly 190,000 distinct CDR3 sequences, approximately 49% occurring once. V was pared by 8 bases and J by 10 bases, with 21 bases between. The CDR3 runs to 14 residues. The V gene's germline CDR1 is MNHNS and CDR2 SASEGT. The chain has TRBV6-1 and TRBJ1-5; weak D call: TRBD1 (5 bases). The material sequenced was sorted CD4+, CD8+, or CD8+CD57+ T cells (not recorded which) from PBMCs. This TCR derives from a human donor in good health, serving as a control. In DNA, the CDR3 is TGTGCCAGCGCCACACAGGCCTCTCTCCGTCCCCAGCATTTT. Translation gives CASATQASLRPQHF.